This T cell receptor beta chain is from a study of early T cells in non-severe SARS-CoV-2 infection. Study-level background: Sequenced bulk RNA came from whole blood that was unsorted, and chains were unpaired. Study-level results: Matching with VDJdb favored anti-spike CD8 responses (missing private and CD4 specificities).

In the library, individual cDNA molecules carried attached unique molecular identifiers. MiXCR, run by TCRdb on the 5' RACE reads, gives a single entry per CDR3 protein. The sample consists of about 83,000 distinct CDR3 sequences, about an eighth of them appearing once. The CDR3 is made up of 15 amino acids. Germline values: CDR1 LGHNA, CDR2 YSLEER. The V and J ends lost 0 bases and 5 bases respectively, with 13 bases between them. Turning to this clonotype: Antigen unknown.

This receptor was obtained from an adult who was a healthcare worker with PCR-confirmed SARS-CoV-2 infection or an uninfected control (not recorded which). The sample was whole blood. V is TRBV4-3 and J is TRBJ1-1, with a weak D call TRBD1 (5 bases). CDR3 coding DNA: TGCGCCAGCAGCCAAGAGTGGGGCGGGGGTACTGAAGCTTTCTTT. Translating gives CASSQEWGGGTEAFF.